These 27 T cell receptor beta chains were all obtained from the same sample, sequenced in a study of identical twins. TCRdb reanalysed the 5' RACE reads using MiXCR and keeps one entry per CDR3 protein. The data contain some 1,700,000 distinct CDR3 sequences, roughly a third of them seen just once; the ten biggest clones take up 0.25% to 0.3%. Source material: cord blood. The receptor source for this set is a newborn girl in good health.

The rearrangement uses TRBV5-6 and TRBJ1-1; TRBD1 might be the D (6 bases). Looked up from germline, CDR1 is SGHDT and CDR2 is YYEEEE. CDR3 length: 19 residues. Trimming stripped 2 bases from V and 1 base from J, with 24 bases between. The chain's CDR3 is CASSFLGHDPGVSNTEAFF. The CDR3 nucleotides read TGTGCCAGCAGCTTTCTCGGGCACGATCCAGGGGTTTCGAACACTGAAGCTTTCTTT.

The sample holds many counts of this clonotype. V is TRBV25-1 and J is TRBJ2-5; D uncertain. The CDR3 covers 11 residues. The V gene's germline CDR1 is MGHDK and CDR2 SYGVNS. The ends were cut back, 1 base at V and 5 bases at J, with 2 bases in the middle. DNA of the CDR3: TGTGCCAGCAGTGAATGGGAGACCCAGTACTTC. Amino acids: CASSEWETQYF.

The DNA for the CDR3 is TGTGCCACCAGTGAGCCTGAGGGGGGTGAGCAGTTCTTC. This gives the protein CATSEPEGGEQFF. J is TRBJ2-1 and V is TRBV24-1; D possibly uses TRBD1 or TRBD2 (6 bases each). V was clipped by 4 bases and J by 9 bases, with 12 bases between them. Germline V gene sequence: CDR1 KGHDR, CDR2 SFDVKD. The length of the CDR3 is 13 residues.

This clonotype came up a few times. V gene TRBV6-5 combines with J gene TRBJ2-7; possibly TRBD2 for D (6 bases). The CDR3 extends over 15 amino acids. V was shortened by 2 bases and J by 3 bases, with 14 bases between the two germline ends. Germline CDR1 and CDR2: MNHEY and SVGAGI. CDR3 residues: CASSYAGKPNYEQYF. The CDR3 coding sequence is TGTGCCAGCAGTTACGCGGGGAAACCTAACTACGAGCAGTACTTC.

V usage is TRBV29-1 and J usage is TRBJ2-1; TRBD1 aligns across 7 bases. CDR3 length equals 12 residues. Germline CDR1 SQVTM, CDR2 ANQGSEA. V trimming: 3 bases; J trimming: 13 bases; junction bases outside the gene matches: 9. As DNA, the CDR3 is TGCAGCGTTGACAGGGGGAGAGAGACCCAGTTCTTC. Residues: CSVDRGRETQFF.

This clonotype was counted between two and nine times. The chain employs TRBV3-1 and TRBJ1-2; weak D call: TRBD1 (5 bases). The CDR3 covers 16 residues. Germline values: CDR1 LGHDT, CDR2 YNNKEL (reference sequence). V was clipped by 2 bases and J by 0 bases, with 13 bases between them. The CDR3 protein is CASSQKGTVSNYGYTF. DNA for the CDR3: TGTGCCAGCAGCCAAAAGGGGACGGTCTCTAACTATGGCTACACCTTC.

This clonotype was seen more than once but under ten times. V usage is TRBV20-1 and J usage is TRBJ1-1; no reliable D call. The CDR3 runs 14 residues. Trimming pared 5 bases from V and 0 bases from J, leaving 13 bases between. The germline V gene has CDR1 DFQATT and CDR2 SNEGSKA (reference sequence). This chain's CDR3 is CSAARTEMNTEAFF. CDR3 DNA: TGCAGTGCTGCGCGGACGGAAATGAACACTGAAGCTTTCTTT.

Concerning this clonotype: One end of the junction fails to match germline, which may point to a read error. The V and J genes are TRBV28 and TRBJ2-3; TRBD1 is a possible D gene (6 bases). Germline loops: CDR1 MDHEN, CDR2 SYDVKM. The CDR3 length is 14 residues. This CDR3 is CACSLYQGTDTQYF. The CDR3 DNA is TGTGCCTGCAGTTTATACCAGGGGACAGATACGCAGTATTTT.

The chain is built from TRBV6-6 and TRBJ2-7; 8 bases align to TRBD1. V was pared by 4 bases and J by 6 bases, with 5 bases of the junction left unmatched. The CDR3 extends over 13 amino acids. Germline assignment: CDR1 MNHNY and CDR2 SVGAGI (reference sequence). CDR3 loop: CASSSEGQGEQYF. CDR3 DNA sequence: TGTGCCAGCAGTTCTGAAGGACAGGGCGAGCAGTACTTC.

The chain joins TRBV7-2 to TRBJ2-3, with TRBD2 identical over 11 bases. The germline gives CDR1 SGHTA, CDR2 FQGNSA. Trimming removed 4 bases from V and 6 bases from J; junction bases left unmatched: 15. This CDR3 comprises 18 residues. The DNA for the CDR3 is TGTGCCAGCAGCTCCGGGACTAGCGGAGGGTACCGTTGGGATACGCAGTATTTT. Amino acid sequence: CASSSGTSGGYRWDTQYF.

V and J are TRBV4-2 and TRBJ2-1; TRBD2 matches 12 bases. The DNA end lines up better with TRBJ2-7; the J call may be wrong. CDR1 is LGHNA, CDR2 YNFKEQ, per germline. The CDR3 runs 16 residues. CDR3 protein: CASSQEGLAGYNEQYF. The CDR3 coding sequence is TGTGCCAGCAGCCAAGAGGGACTAGCGGGCTACAATGAGCAGTACTTC.

The chain carries TRBV14 and TRBJ2-1; D uncertain. CDR3 length: 16 residues. The germline V gene has CDR1 SGHDN and CDR2 FVKESK. V was clipped by 2 bases and J by 0 bases, with 11 bases between them. The CDR3, as DNA: TGTGCCAGCAGCCAATATGTGACGTTCTCCTACAATGAGCAGTTCTTC. Protein: CASSQYVTFSYNEQFF.

The chain recombines TRBV20-1 with TRBJ1-5; D may be TRBD1 (6 bases). V shed 2 bases and J shed 4 bases, with 18 bases lying between them. The CDR3 loop spans 16 amino acids. Germline CDR1 DFQATT, CDR2 SNEGSKA (reference sequence). The CDR3 reads CSARRAQGQMNQPQHF. CDR3 DNA sequence: TGCAGTGCTAGACGGGCTCAGGGGCAGATGAATCAGCCCCAGCATTTT.

This chain joins TRBV5-1 and TRBJ2-5, with 7 bases fitting TRBD1. The CDR3 consists of 15 residues. From germline, CDR1 is SGHRS and CDR2 YFSETQ. The J segment lost 2 bases and the V segment lost 0 bases, leaving 4 bases of the junction unmatched. The CDR3 here is CASSLAGQEQETQYF. In nucleotides, the CDR3 is TGCGCCAGCAGCTTGGCCGGACAGGAGCAAGAGACCCAGTACTTC.

The chain recombines TRBV6-5 with TRBJ2-1; 13 nucleotides align to TRBD2. Trimming cost V 5 bases and J 5 bases; bases outside gene matches: 6. Germline lookup yields CDR1 MNHEY and CDR2 SVGAGI. The CDR3 runs to 16 residues. The DNA of the CDR3 is TGTGCCAGCAGTATTAGGACTAGCGGGGGTCACAATGAGCAGTTCTTC. As protein: CASSIRTSGGHNEQFF.

This clonotype has a count of ten or more. The V call is TRBV20-1, the J call TRBJ2-5; no clear D. This CDR3 has 13 amino acids. V lost 3 bases to trimming and J lost 0 bases, with 8 bases between them. The germline V gene encodes CDR1 DFQATT and CDR2 SNEGSKA (reference sequence). This CDR3 is CSARDLYQETQYF. The DNA of the CDR3 is TGCAGTGCTAGGGATCTGTACCAAGAGACCCAGTACTTC.

This clonotype was counted at least ten times. The chain couples TRBV4-2 to TRBJ1-5; no clear D. V was clipped by 4 bases and J by 4 bases, with 8 bases between them. Germline CDR1 is LGHNA and CDR2 is YNFKEQ. The CDR3 has 13 amino acids. The CDR3 nucleotides are TGTGCCAGCAGCCCAGCCTTAAATCAGCCCCAGCATTTT. Translated: CASSPALNQPQHF.

This clonotype was seen a few times. For the CDR3, the DNA is TGTGCCTCCCGGACCGACTCAACTAATGAAAAACTGTTTTTT. Residues: CASRTDSTNEKLFF. The gene calls are TRBV10-3 and TRBJ1-4, with D uncertain. The CDR3 spans 14 residues. CDR1 and CDR2 (germline): ENHRY, SYGVKD. V lost 11 bases and J lost 0, with 13 bases in between.

This clonotype was picked up many times. The rearrangement links TRBV5-1 to TRBJ2-7; D remains unclear. Germline V gene lookup returns CDR1 SGHRS and CDR2 YFSETQ. The CDR3 runs 15 residues. V lost 0 bases to trimming and J lost 3 bases, with 13 bases between them. The CDR3 DNA is TGCGCCAGCAGCTTGGAGGGTGGGGTTCGCTACGAGCAGTACTTC. Amino acids: CASSLEGGVRYEQYF.

This clonotype was detected only a few times. The rearrangement joins TRBV3-1 to TRBJ1-2, with D possibly TRBD1 on 5 matching bases. V dropped 11 bases and J dropped 2 bases, with 6 bases sitting between them. This CDR3 contains 10 residues. The germline gives CDR1 LGHDT, CDR2 YNNKEL (reference sequence). CDR3 coding DNA: TGTGCCCCAGGGAACTATGGCTACACCTTC. It specifies CAPGNYGYTF.

The chain uses TRBV11-2 and TRBJ2-7; possibly TRBD1 or TRBD2 for D (5 bases each). The V gene's germline CDR1 is SGHAT and CDR2 FQNNGV. Trimming removed 5 bases from V and 2 bases from J, with 19 bases in between. There are 16 residues in the CDR3. CDR3 region: CASSLRPGTDPYEQYF. Here the CDR3 DNA reads TGTGCCAGCAGCCTCCGTCCCGGGACGGACCCCTACGAGCAGTACTTC.

This chain connects TRBV27 to TRBJ2-3, with 12 nucleotides matching TRBD2. This CDR3 has 16 amino acids. J gave up 1 base and V 5 bases, and 4 bases lay outside the gene matches. Germline CDR1 and CDR2: MNHEY and SMNVEV (reference sequence). CDR3 DNA: TGTGCCAGCAGTCTAGCGGGAGGGAGCGGCACAGATACGCAGTATTTT. Protein: CASSLAGGSGTDTQYF.

This clonotype was seen a few times. The rearrangement joins TRBV20-1 to TRBJ2-4; the D gene is possibly TRBD1 (6 bases). The V and J ends lost 6 bases and 2 bases respectively, with 20 bases between them. The CDR3 contains 16 residues. The germline V gene has CDR1 DFQATT and CDR2 SNEGSKA (reference sequence). Here the CDR3 reads CSALDAIQGTKNIQYF. CDR3 bases: TGCAGTGCCTTGGACGCAATCCAGGGGACCAAAAACATTCAGTACTTC.

This clonotype was detected ten times or more. The chain joins TRBV6-5 to TRBJ2-1; D may be TRBD2 (5 bases). This CDR3 spans 14 amino acids. V shed 2 bases and J shed 4 bases, with 9 bases lying between them. Germline loops: CDR1 MNHEY, CDR2 SVGAGI. CDR3 amino acids: CASSYPTRYNEQFF. CDR3 DNA: TGTGCCAGCAGTTACCCCACTAGGTACAATGAGCAGTTCTTC.

Comment on this clonotype: One junction end does not reproduce the germline sequence, and a read error may be involved. CDR3 sequence reads: CAISYSTHPAGNTEAFF. The CDR3, as DNA: TGTGCCATCAGTTACTCGACACACCCGGCAGGGAACACTGAAGCTTTCTTT. The chain joins TRBV6-5 to TRBJ1-1; no clear D gene. The V gene's germline CDR1 is MNHEY and CDR2 SVGAGI. The CDR3 is 17 amino acids.

In the case of this clonotype: Sequence at one end of the junction differs from germline and may be a read error. The chain recombines TRBV6-1 with TRBJ2-3, with 12 bases that match TRBD2. The germline CDR1 and CDR2 sequences are MNHNS and SASEGT. This CDR3 has 16 amino acids. The CDR3 reads CASRPGTSGQSDTRYF. As DNA, the CDR3 is TGTGCCAGCAGGCCCGGGACTAGCGGGCAATCGGATACGCGGTATTTT.

This clonotype was picked up a small number of times. The chain links TRBV4-2 to TRBJ1-2, with D possibly matching TRBD1 (6 bases). Deletions cut 0 bases from V and 4 bases from J, with 15 bases between. This CDR3 contains 16 residues. From germline, CDR1 is LGHNA and CDR2 YNFKEQ. CDR3 in amino acids: CASSQDGRGGTYGYTF. The CDR3 region has the DNA TGTGCCAGCAGCCAAGATGGGAGGGGGGGTACCTATGGCTACACCTTC.